This is a list of T cell receptor beta chains from one sample in a study of CD4 T cells in relation to SARS-CoV-2 and coronaviruses. Assay: immunoSEQ multiplex PCR; the TCRdb copy retains only in-frame clones and omits some. Counted here are about 22,000 clones, under 80% occurring once; the ten biggest clones make up about 15%. These TCRs' antigens remain unknown. The specimen sequenced was CD4+ T cells from PBMCs, cultured in vitro. Receptors were obtained from a human donor in good health. CDR3s include the opening cysteine and the closing phenylalanine or tryptophan. D genes are given only for firm matches. Rows give clone size only sometimes, using once, few, many, or a class for an expanded clone.

CDR3 protein: CASESGRGEETQYF
CDR3 DNA: TGTGCCAGCGAAAGCGGGAGAGGAGAGGAGACCCAGTACTTC
V gene: TRBV2
J gene: TRBJ2-5
clone size: NA
D gene: TRBD2

CDR3 protein: CATSRADKQNEQYF
CDR3 DNA: TGTGCCACCAGCAGAGCGGACAAGCAGAACGAGCAGTACTTC
V gene: TRBV15
J gene: TRBJ2-7
clone size: once
D gene: NA

CDR3 protein: CASSLEFGNTGELFF
CDR3 DNA: TGTGCCAGCAGCTTAGAGTTTGGGAACACCGGGGAGCTGTTTTTT
V gene: TRBV7-7
J gene: TRBJ2-2
clone size: NA
D gene: NA

CDR3 protein: CASSLEGMNTEAFF
CDR3 DNA: TGTGCCAGCAGCTTAGAGGGCATGAACACTGAAGCTTTCTTT
V gene: TRBV7-9
J gene: TRBJ1-1
clone size: NA
D gene: NA

CDR3 protein: CASRIASRDISGYTF
CDR3 DNA: TGTGCCAGCCGCATAGCCTCCAGGGACATTAGTGGCTACACCTTC
V gene: TRBV28
J gene: TRBJ1-2
clone size: NA
D gene: NA

CDR3 protein: CASSRGGRGADTQYF
CDR3 DNA: TGCGCCAGCAGCAGGGGCGGGAGAGGCGCAGATACGCAGTATTTT
V gene: TRBV5-1
J gene: TRBJ2-3
clone size: NA
D gene: TRBD2

CDR3 protein: CASSQDRDSQPQHF
CDR3 DNA: TGCGCCAGCAGCCAAGACAGGGACTCTCAGCCCCAGCATTTT
V gene: TRBV4-1
J gene: TRBJ1-5
clone size: NA
D gene: NA

CDR3 protein: CASSDKETQYF
CDR3 DNA: TGTGCCAGCAGTGACAAGGAGACCCAGTACTTC
V gene: TRBV25-1
J gene: TRBJ2-5
clone size: few
D gene: NA

CDR3 protein: CAIRDREGNQPQHF
CDR3 DNA: TGTGCCATCAGAGACAGGGAGGGAAATCAGCCCCAGCATTTT
V gene: TRBV10-3
J gene: TRBJ1-5
clone size: NA
D gene: TRBD1

CDR3 protein: CATSLTAYEQYF
CDR3 DNA: TGTGCCACCTCGCTAACGGCCTACGAGCAGTACTTC
V gene: TRBV7-9
J gene: TRBJ2-7
clone size: few
D gene: NA

CDR3 protein: CASSPTQDSPLHF
CDR3 DNA: TGTGCCAGCTCACCAACGCAGGATTCACCCCTCCACTTT
V gene: TRBV18
J gene: TRBJ1-6
clone size: NA
D gene: NA

CDR3 protein: CASSGGDRGNIQYF
CDR3 DNA: TGTGCCAGCAGTGGGGGGGACAGGGGGAACATTCAGTACTTC
V gene: TRBV2
J gene: TRBJ2-4
clone size: NA
D gene: TRBD1

CDR3 protein: CASSPGPTGAYGYTF
CDR3 DNA: TGTGCCAGCAGCCCCGGACCGACAGGAGCGTATGGCTACACCTTC
V gene: TRBV5-5
J gene: TRBJ1-2
clone size: NA
D gene: NA

CDR3 protein: CASSMPPPATVDAFF
CDR3 DNA: TGTGCCAGTAGTATGCCACCCCCCGCGACAGTCGATGCTTTCTTT
V gene: TRBV19
J gene: TRBJ1-1
clone size: once
D gene: NA

CDR3 protein: CASSQVPVWGQGALRTDTQYF
CDR3 DNA: TGTGCCAGCAGCCAGGTGCCGGTTTGGGGACAGGGGGCCTTGAGGACAGATACGCAGTATTTT
V gene: TRBV6-6
J gene: TRBJ2-3
clone size: NA
D gene: TRBD1

CDR3 protein: CASSWTGGADTQYF
CDR3 DNA: TGTGCCAGCAGCTGGACAGGGGGCGCAGATACGCAGTATTTT
V gene: TRBV27
J gene: TRBJ2-3
clone size: once
D gene: TRBD1

CDR3 protein: CASSTGLAGGLSYEQYF
CDR3 DNA: TGTGCCAGCAGCACAGGACTAGCGGGGGGCCTCTCCTACGAGCAGTACTTC
V gene: TRBV7-9
J gene: TRBJ2-7
clone size: NA
D gene: TRBD2

CDR3 protein: CASSETYGYTF
CDR3 DNA: TGTGCCAGCAGTGAGACCTATGGCTACACCTTC
V gene: TRBV6-1
J gene: TRBJ1-2
clone size: once
D gene: NA

CDR3 protein: CASSALPTDTGELFF
CDR3 DNA: TGTGCCAGCAGTGCCCTTCCGACAGACACCGGGGAGCTGTTTTTT
V gene: TRBV2
J gene: TRBJ2-2
clone size: NA
D gene: NA

CDR3 protein: CASSTGQGNEKQFF
CDR3 DNA: TGCGCCAGCAGCACGGGACAGGGGAATGAGAAGCAGTTCTTC
V gene: TRBV5-1
J gene: TRBJ2-1
clone size: NA
D gene: TRBD1

CDR3 protein: CASSVNTDTQYF
CDR3 DNA: TGTGCCAGCAGCGTCAACACAGATACGCAGTATTTT
V gene: TRBV5-6
J gene: TRBJ2-3
clone size: once
D gene: NA

CDR3 protein: CASSLSGTGVLYTQYF
CDR3 DNA: TGTGCCAGCAGCTTATCCGGGACAGGGGTTCTTTATACGCAGTATTTT
V gene: TRBV7-9
J gene: TRBJ2-3
clone size: once
D gene: TRBD1

CDR3 protein: CASSFGDTEAFF
CDR3 DNA: TGTGCCAGCAGTTTCGGTGACACTGAAGCTTTCTTT
V gene: TRBV12-3/TRBV12-4
J gene: TRBJ1-1
clone size: NA
D gene: NA

CDR3 protein: CASSLMVRDSGFGGYTF
CDR3 DNA: TGTGCCAGTAGCCTCATGGTTAGGGACAGTGGATTCGGAGGCTACACCTTC
V gene: TRBV19
J gene: TRBJ1-2
clone size: NA
D gene: TRBD1

CDR3 protein: CASSVGGQPQHF
CDR3 DNA: TGTGCCAGCAGTGTCGGAGGTCAGCCCCAGCATTTT
V gene: TRBV2
J gene: TRBJ1-5
clone size: NA
D gene: NA

CDR3 protein: CASSESTGGLFRATNEKLFF
CDR3 DNA: TGCGCCAGCAGTGAGTCGACAGGGGGACTTTTTCGAGCAACTAATGAAAAACTGTTTTTT
V gene: TRBV10-2
J gene: TRBJ1-4
clone size: NA
D gene: TRBD1

CDR3 protein: CASRISGGGDYEQYF
CDR3 DNA: TGTGCCAGCAGAATAAGCGGAGGTGGTGACTACGAGCAGTACTTC
V gene: TRBV27
J gene: TRBJ2-7
clone size: NA
D gene: NA

CDR3 protein: CTSSLEGTGGKANYGYTF
CDR3 DNA: TGCACCAGCAGCCTAGAGGGGACAGGGGGGAAAGCTAACTATGGCTACACCTTC
V gene: TRBV1
J gene: TRBJ1-2
clone size: once
D gene: NA

CDR3 protein: CASSPGDLSYNEQFF
CDR3 DNA: TGCGCCAGCAGCCCCGGGGACCTCTCCTACAATGAGCAGTTCTTC
V gene: TRBV5-1
J gene: TRBJ2-1
clone size: once
D gene: NA

CDR3 protein: CASSRGGSTDTQYF
CDR3 DNA: TGTGCCAGTAGTAGAGGGGGCTCCACAGATACGCAGTATTTT
V gene: TRBV19
J gene: TRBJ2-3
clone size: NA
D gene: TRBD1

CDR3 protein: CASSPITDSPNSPLHF
CDR3 DNA: TGTGCCAGCAGCCCAATTACCGACAGCCCCAATTCACCCCTCCACTTT
V gene: TRBV5-4
J gene: TRBJ1-6
clone size: NA
D gene: NA

CDR3 protein: CASSHRVNEQYF
CDR3 DNA: TGTGCCAGCAGCCACAGGGTCAACGAGCAGTACTTC
V gene: TRBV2
J gene: TRBJ2-7
clone size: NA
D gene: NA

CDR3 protein: CATSRVPGGGGGELFF
CDR3 DNA: TGTGCCACCAGCAGAGTCCCGGGAGGGGGTGGCGGGGAGCTGTTTTTT
V gene: TRBV15
J gene: TRBJ2-2
clone size: NA
D gene: TRBD2

CDR3 protein: CASRRTGGSYEQYF
CDR3 DNA: TGTGCCAGCAGAAGGACAGGGGGCTCCTACGAGCAGTACTTC
V gene: TRBV2
J gene: TRBJ2-7
clone size: NA
D gene: TRBD1

CDR3 protein: CSASSDSGSKYNEQFF
CDR3 DNA: TGCAGTGCTAGTTCTGATAGCGGGAGTAAGTACAATGAGCAGTTCTTC
V gene: TRBV20-1
J gene: TRBJ2-1
clone size: NA
D gene: TRBD2

CDR3 protein: CASSFAGELFF
CDR3 DNA: TGCGCCAGCAGCTTCGCCGGGGAGCTGTTTTTT
V gene: TRBV5-1
J gene: TRBJ2-2
clone size: NA
D gene: NA

CDR3 protein: CASSFLGATLNTEAFF
CDR3 DNA: TGTGCCAGCAGTTTTTTGGGGGCTACACTGAACACTGAAGCTTTCTTT
V gene: TRBV27
J gene: TRBJ1-1
clone size: NA
D gene: NA

CDR3 protein: CATSEPNRNIQETQYF
CDR3 DNA: TGTGCCACCAGTGAGCCCAACAGGAATATACAAGAGACCCAGTACTTC
V gene: TRBV24-1
J gene: TRBJ2-5
clone size: NA
D gene: NA

CDR3 protein: CASITGTGGTDTQYF
CDR3 DNA: TGTGCCAGCATTACCGGGACAGGGGGTACAGATACGCAGTATTTT
V gene: TRBV7-9
J gene: TRBJ2-3
clone size: NA
D gene: TRBD1

CDR3 protein: CASSPPSSRNTEAFF
CDR3 DNA: TGTGCCAGCTCACCACCCTCCTCCCGGAACACTGAAGCTTTCTTT
V gene: TRBV18
J gene: TRBJ1-1
clone size: NA
D gene: NA

CDR3 protein: CASSLGSTYEQYF
CDR3 DNA: TGTGCCAGCAGTTTGGGGAGTACCTACGAGCAGTACTTC
V gene: TRBV6-2/TRBV6-3
J gene: TRBJ2-7
clone size: NA
D gene: NA

CDR3 protein: CASSKKLHRAGETQYF
CDR3 DNA: TGTGCCAGCAGCAAAAAGCTTCACAGGGCGGGGGAGACCCAGTACTTC
V gene: TRBV21-1
J gene: TRBJ2-5
clone size: NA
D gene: NA

CDR3 protein: CASSQGSLRTSFF
CDR3 DNA: TGTGCCAGCAGTCAAGGGTCCTTGCGGACGTCTTTCTTT
V gene: TRBV28
J gene: TRBJ1-1
clone size: NA
D gene: NA

CDR3 protein: CASSHPSRGASTDTQYF
CDR3 DNA: TGTGCCAGCAGCCACCCGAGTAGGGGGGCTAGCACAGATACGCAGTATTTT
V gene: TRBV3-1/TRBV3-2
J gene: TRBJ2-3
clone size: NA
D gene: NA

CDR3 protein: CASSLDSGRYNSPLHF
CDR3 DNA: TGCGCCAGCAGCTTGGATTCGGGGAGGTATAATTCACCCCTCCACTTT
V gene: TRBV5-1
J gene: TRBJ1-6
clone size: NA
D gene: NA

CDR3 protein: CASSQKRGGALAGGRETQYF
CDR3 DNA: TGTGCCAGCAGCCAGAAAAGGGGAGGGGCCCTAGCGGGAGGTCGAGAGACCCAGTACTTC
V gene: TRBV4-2
J gene: TRBJ2-5
clone size: NA
D gene: TRBD2

CDR3 protein: CASSDRGGTEAFF
CDR3 DNA: TGCGCCAGCAGTGATAGGGGGGGTACTGAAGCTTTCTTT
V gene: TRBV10-1
J gene: TRBJ1-1
clone size: NA
D gene: NA